What follows are 23 T cell receptor beta chains derived from one specimen sequenced in a study of CD8+ T cells in alopecia areata. The sequencing template was cDNA reverse transcribed from extracted RNA. Profiled with immunoSEQ multiplex PCR; TCRdb holds only in-frame clones, not every one. The repertoire has more than 95,000 clones, 41% of them found once; the top ten carry 1% to 1.5%. Sequenced material: CD4+ T cells sorted from blood. The receptors come from a human donor with alopecia areata.

This clone was detected only a few times. V gene TRBV5-1 combines with J gene TRBJ2-7; maybe TRBD1 (6 bases). This CDR3 has 14 amino acids. Germline loops: CDR1 SGHRS, CDR2 YFSETQ. The V end lost 1 base, the J end lost 2 bases, and 10 bases lay between the germline ends. CDR3 DNA sequence: TGCGCCAGCAGCTTGTTACAGGGCCCCTACGAGCAGTACTTC. This gives the protein CASSLLQGPYEQYF.

The V call is TRBV29-1, the J call TRBJ1-2; TRBD1 aligns across 8 bases. Germline loops: CDR1 SQVTM, CDR2 ANQGSEA. V gave up 5 bases and J gave up 5 bases; unmatched junction bases: 4. The CDR3 has 12 amino acids. The CDR3 loop is CSVRTGRYGYTF. CDR3 bases: TGCAGCGTTCGGACAGGGAGATATGGCTACACCTTC. The entire variable domain, with the rest obtained from reference TRBV29-1 and TRBJ1-2, is as follows: SAVISQKPSRDICQRGTSLTIQCQVDSQVTMMFWYRQQPGQSLTLIATANQGSEATYESGFVIDKFPISRPNLTFSTLTVSNMSPEDSSIYLCSVRTGRYGYTFGSGTRLTVV.

The chain is built from TRBV7-8 and TRBJ2-7; no firm D call. Trimming removed 5 bases from V and 3 bases from J, with 8 bases in between. CDR1 and CDR2 (germline): SGHVS, FQNEAQ. The CDR3 contains 12 residues. For the CDR3, the DNA is TGTGCCAGCAGCCGCAACAGCTACGAGCAGTACTTC. This sequence encodes CASSRNSYEQYF.

This chain links TRBV7-8 with TRBJ2-1; TRBD2 agrees at 11 bases. Germline loops: CDR1 SGHVS, CDR2 FQNEAQ. The CDR3 length is 17 residues. Losses at the gene ends were 2 bases for V and 9 bases for J; bases not matched to a gene: 12. The CDR3 DNA reads TGTGCCAGCAGCTTACTGTCTAGCGGGGGGAGATCGGGTGAGCAGTTCTTC. Translation gives CASSLLSSGGRSGEQFF.

V is TRBV28 and J is TRBJ2-5, with D perhaps TRBD1 (5 bases). V lost 3 bases and J lost 0, with 8 bases in between. Germline assignment: CDR1 MDHEN and CDR2 SYDVKM. The CDR3 is 14 residues long. For the CDR3, the DNA is TGTGCCAGCAGTTTGGCAGGGAACCAAGAGACCCAGTACTTC. It is translated as CASSLAGNQETQYF.

The chain has TRBV27 and TRBJ1-5, with D perhaps matching TRBD1 (5 bases). The CDR3 sequence is 15 residues long. V lost 5 bases, J lost 4 bases, and 15 bases lay in between. Per the germline V gene, CDR1 is MNHEY and CDR2 is SMNVEV (reference sequence). CDR3 nucleotides: TGTGCCAGCAGTCCTACCTGGGACCTAAATCAGCCCCAGCATTTT. Residues: CASSPTWDLNQPQHF.

J is TRBJ1-4 and V is TRBV2; possibly TRBD1 for D (5 bases). The CDR3 covers 11 residues. The V gene lost 6 bases and the J gene lost 10 bases, with 9 bases spanning the gap. Germline V gene lookup returns CDR1 SNHLY and CDR2 FYNNEI. This CDR3 reads CASSTDTKLFF. The CDR3 DNA sequence: TGTGCCAGCAGCACGGACACAAAACTGTTTTTT.

This clone has more than one count but fewer than ten. This CDR3 reads CASSPLGMQGYEQYF. CDR3 nucleotide sequence: TGTGCCAGCAGCCCCCTCGGAATGCAGGGTTACGAGCAGTACTTC. The genes are TRBV11-2 and TRBJ2-7; D is possibly TRBD1 (5 bases). Germline CDR1 SGHAT, CDR2 FQNNGV. Trimming removed 5 bases at V and 4 bases at J, with 18 bases between. This CDR3 is 15 amino acids long.

The rearrangement links TRBV5-1 to TRBJ2-7; D is undetermined. V lost 4 bases and J 5 bases, leaving 19 bases between the germline ends. There are 15 residues in the CDR3. Germline CDR1 reads SGHRS; CDR2 reads YFSETQ. This chain's CDR3 is CASSPGRPLDHEQYF. CDR3 nucleotides: TGCGCCAGCAGCCCCGGCCGACCGCTGGACCACGAGCAGTACTTC.

The genes are TRBV7-3 and TRBJ2-1; D is unclear. The germline V gene encodes CDR1 SGHTA and CDR2 FQGTGA. The CDR3 totals 14 residues. The germline V and J ends were trimmed by 2 bases and 8 bases, with 13 bases remaining between them. DNA for the CDR3: TGTGCCAGCAGCTTACTTCGGGCGGTCGATGAGCAGTTCTTC. Translated, it gives CASSLLRAVDEQFF.

Only a few counts were recorded for this clone. This chain joins TRBV14 and TRBJ2-3; TRBD2 matches at 8 bases. Germline CDR1 is SGHDN and CDR2 is FVKESK. The CDR3 loop spans 17 amino acids. V dropped 5 bases and J dropped 5; count of bases not matched to a gene: 15. CDR3 protein: CASSIYSGTPAGDTQYF. CDR3 DNA sequence: TGTGCCAGCAGCATATATAGCGGGACCCCGGCGGGAGATACGCAGTATTTT.

The table lists this clone with many counts. The J gene is TRBJ2-6, the V gene TRBV14; D is unclear. This CDR3 spans 13 amino acids. The V gene's germline CDR1 is SGHDN and CDR2 FVKESK. Trimming pared 1 base from V and 2 bases from J, leaving 0 bases between. The CDR3 DNA follows: TGTGCCAGCAGCCAAGCTGGGGCCAACGTCCTGACTTTC. Its translation is CASSQAGANVLTF.

CDR3 in amino acids: CASSRTGTAYEQYF. CDR3 sequence (DNA): TGCGCCAGCAGCCGCACTGGGACAGCGTACGAGCAGTACTTC. This chain joins TRBV4-1 and TRBJ2-7; the match to TRBD1 covers 7 bases. Germline V gene data show CDR1 as MGHRA and CDR2 as YSYEKL. The CDR3 loop spans 14 amino acids. J gave up 4 bases and V 4 bases, and 7 bases lay outside the gene matches.

The CDR3 here is CASLLRTGPYEQYF. The CDR3 region has the DNA TGTGCCAGCCTCTTAAGGACAGGACCCTACGAGCAGTACTTC. The chain has TRBV21-1 and TRBJ2-7; TRBD1 is the table's D call, not checked against the DNA. TRBV21-1 is reported as a pseudogene. This CDR3 spans 14 amino acids.

The V call is TRBV5-1, the J call TRBJ2-7; TRBD1 matches 9 bases. The CDR3 sequence is 15 residues long. V lost 2 bases and J lost 7; bases outside the gene matches: 10. Germline V CDR1 and CDR2: SGHRS, YFSETQ. As DNA, the CDR3 is TGCGCCAGCAGCTTAAGAACACCGGGACAGGGAGAGCAGTACTTC. Translation gives CASSLRTPGQGEQYF.

The chain employs TRBV7-3 and TRBJ2-1; D uncertain. The germline gives CDR1 SGHTA, CDR2 FQGTGA. V lost 3 bases and J 0 bases, leaving 9 bases between the germline ends. CDR3 length: 15 amino acids. Written as DNA, the CDR3 is TGTGCCAGCAGCTTCACGGTTCGCTCCTACAATGAGCAGTTCTTC. Amino acids: CASSFTVRSYNEQFF. The full variable domain, in which reference TRBV7-3 and TRBJ2-1 provide the parts outside the CDR3, is GAGVSQTPSNKVTEKGKYVELRCDPISGHTALYWYRQSLGQGPEFLIYFQGTGAADDSGLPNDRFFAVRPEGSVSTLKIQRTERGDSAVYLCASSFTVRSYNEQFFGPGTRLTVL.

The chain uses TRBV7-2 and TRBJ1-2; the D is unclear. The V and J ends lost 5 bases and 8 bases respectively, with 12 bases between them. Per the germline V gene, CDR1 is SGHTA and CDR2 is FQGNSA. The CDR3 is 12 amino acids. The CDR3 loop reads CASSHPGWGYTF. The CDR3 nucleotides read TGTGCCAGCAGCCACCCGGGGTGGGGCTACACCTTC.

The rearrangement joins TRBV7-9 to TRBJ1-4; 8 bases are shared with TRBD1. CDR1 is SEHNR, CDR2 FQNEAQ, per germline (reference sequence). The CDR3 loop spans 13 amino acids. Trimming at V came to 8 bases and at J to 3 bases, leaving 2 bases not matched to a gene. The CDR3 loop is CASGQGPNEKLFF. In nucleotides, the CDR3 is TGTGCCAGCGGACAGGGACCTAATGAAAAACTGTTTTTT. Using reference TRBV7-9 and TRBJ1-4 for the parts outside the CDR3, the full variable domain is DTGVSQNPRHKITKRGQNVTFRCDPISEHNRLYWYRQTLGQGPEFLTYFQNEAQLEKSRLLSDRFSAERPKGSFSTLEIQRTEQGDSAMYLCASGQGPNEKLFFGSGTQLSVL.

This clone came up a few times. This chain uses TRBV5-8 with TRBJ1-5, with D possibly matching TRBD1 (5 bases). The CDR3 contains 13 residues. From germline, CDR1 is SGHTS and CDR2 YDEGEE. V shed 3 bases and J shed 1 base, with 5 bases lying between them. As DNA, the CDR3 is TGTGCCAGCAGCTCAGGGAGCAATCAGCCCCAGCATTTT. Amino acids: CASSSGSNQPQHF.

The rearrangement joins TRBV6-5 to TRBJ2-1, with D perhaps TRBD1 (6 bases). This CDR3 is 13 amino acids long. Trimming took 2 bases from V and 7 from J, leaving 9 bases between them. Germline values: CDR1 MNHEY, CDR2 SVGAGI. DNA of the CDR3: TGTGCCAGCAGTTACCAGGGGCGGAATGAGCAGTTCTTC. Protein sequence: CASSYQGRNEQFF.

The chain has TRBV7-2 and TRBJ2-1; D is uncertain. Germline V gives CDR1 SGHTA, CDR2 FQGNSA. CDR3 length: 13 amino acids. V was cut by 8 bases and J by 8 bases, with 16 bases left in between. The CDR3 nucleotides read TGTGCCAGCCGCGGACGGGCTGGAGATGAGCAGTTCTTC. It codes for CASRGRAGDEQFF.

This clone has just a few counts. The chain employs TRBV29-1 and TRBJ1-1; D gene unclear. The CDR3 length is 15 residues. V gave up 4 bases and J gave up 4 bases, with 19 bases separating them. Germline V gene sequence: CDR1 SQVTM, CDR2 ANQGSEA. As DNA, the CDR3 is TGCAGCGTTGTTGACGTTTCAACCCCCAGCACTGAAGCTTTCTTT. Encoded protein: CSVVDVSTPSTEAFF. The complete variable domain, with remaining parts taken from reference TRBV29-1 and TRBJ1-1, reads SAVISQKPSRDICQRGTSLTIQCQVDSQVTMMFWYRQQPGQSLTLIATANQGSEATYESGFVIDKFPISRPNLTFSTLTVSNMSPEDSSIYLCSVVDVSTPSTEAFFGQGTRLTVV.

A single count supports this clone. The chain combines TRBV5-1 with TRBJ1-5; TRBD1 might be the D (5 bases). Germline values: CDR1 SGHRS, CDR2 YFSETQ. The CDR3 contains 15 residues. Trimming left V 5 bases short and J 7 bases short, with 19 bases between. The CDR3 here is CASSPEPGSRQPQHF. The CDR3 DNA sequence: TGCGCCAGCAGTCCTGAACCAGGGAGCAGGCAGCCCCAGCATTTT.